This entry lists 22 T cell receptor beta chains sequenced from one sample in a study of cytomegalovirus exposure and HLA in healthy donors. The repertoire was sequenced with immunoSEQ multiplex PCR; TCRdb's copy has only in-frame clones and lacks some. The sample holds hundreds of thousands of clones, around 91% seen once. Sequenced sample: PBMCs. The receptors here all came from a woman in her 30s in good health and CMV-seronegative.

The chain joins TRBV5-5 to TRBJ2-1; D may match TRBD1 or TRBD2 (6 bases each). Deletions cut 1 base from V and 9 bases from J, with 17 bases between. Per the germline V gene, CDR1 is SGHKS and CDR2 is YYEKEE (reference sequence). The CDR3 contains 15 residues. CDR3 sequence (DNA): TGTGCCAGCAGCTTGATATTTGACGGGGGCGGTGAGCAGTTCTTC. Translation gives CASSLIFDGGGEQFF. Full variable domain (outside the CDR3, taken from reference TRBV5-5 and TRBJ2-1): DAGVTQSPTHLIKTRGQQVTLRCSPISGHKSVSWYQQVLGQGPQFIFQYYEKEERGRGNFPDRFSARQFPNYSSELNVNALLLGDSALYLCASSLIFDGGGEQFFGPGTRLTVL.

This chain joins TRBV28 and TRBJ2-7; tentatively, D is TRBD2 (6 bases). V lost 8 bases and J lost 5, with 13 bases in between. Germline V gene lookup returns CDR1 MDHEN and CDR2 SYDVKM. This CDR3 region has 12 residues. CDR3 DNA sequence: TGTGCCAGCGGCGCGGGGACCCACGAGCAGTACTTC. Protein: CASGAGTHEQYF.

This chain joins TRBV11-3 and TRBJ2-1; D is unclear. With 3 bases removed from V and 6 bases from J, the gap between germline ends came to 9 bases. Germline-derived CDR1 and CDR2 are SGHNT and YENEEA. The CDR3 is made up of 13 amino acids. CDR3 bases: TGTGCCAGCAGCTTTGGATGGGGCAATGAGCAGTTCTTC. Its protein is CASSFGWGNEQFF.

The V gene is TRBV7-3, the J gene TRBJ2-1; TRBD2 matches 11 bases. V trimming: 4 bases; J trimming: 4 bases; junction bases outside the gene matches: 6. The CDR3 is made up of 16 amino acids. Looked up from germline, CDR1 is SGHTA and CDR2 is FQGTGA. CDR3 DNA: TGTGCCAGCAGCTCGAACCTAGCGGGAGGATACAATGAGCAGTTCTTC. Amino acids: CASSSNLAGGYNEQFF.

The chain couples TRBV4-1 to TRBJ2-1; 10 nucleotides align to TRBD2. The CDR3 covers 19 residues. V was pared by 4 bases and J by 5 bases, with 17 bases of the junction left unmatched. Germline CDR1 reads MGHRA; CDR2 reads YSYEKL. DNA of the CDR3: TGCGCCAGCAGCCGCCAAGTGTCACAGAGCGGGAGGGCAAACAATGAGCAGTTCTTC. It is translated as CASSRQVSQSGRANNEQFF.

The rearrangement links TRBV5-5 to TRBJ2-2; D ambiguous. The CDR3 has 12 residues. Looked up from germline, CDR1 is SGHKS and CDR2 is YYEKEE (reference sequence). V lost 0 bases to trimming and J lost 6 bases, with 3 bases between them. CDR3 bases: TGTGCCAGCAGCTTGGTGCCCGGGGAGCTGTTTTTT. As protein: CASSLVPGELFF.

V gene TRBV28 combines with J gene TRBJ2-4, with D uncertain. Germline CDR1 and CDR2: MDHEN and SYDVKM. Deletions cut 3 bases from V and 6 bases from J, with 12 bases between. This CDR3 is 14 amino acids long. The CDR3 DNA sequence: TGTGCCAGCAGTTTCTTCGGACCTCTAAACATTCAGTACTTC. It is translated as CASSFFGPLNIQYF.

The rearrangement joins TRBV7-9 to TRBJ2-1; perhaps D is TRBD1 or TRBD2 (6 bases each). The V end was cut by 5 bases, the J end by 5 bases, with 16 bases between. The germline V gene encodes CDR1 SEHNR and CDR2 FQNEAQ (reference sequence). CDR3 size: 15 residues. The CDR3 loop is CASSPWGDKNNEQFF. CDR3 DNA: TGTGCCAGCAGCCCCTGGGGGGACAAAAACAATGAGCAGTTCTTC.

The V and J genes are TRBV27 and TRBJ2-7; 9 bases map to TRBD1. Per germline, CDR1 MNHEY and CDR2 SMNVEV (reference sequence). V shed 5 bases and J 3 bases; nucleotides not matched to a gene: 5. This CDR3 comprises 14 residues. The CDR3, as DNA: TGTGCCAGCAGTCCAGGGGACAGGGTCTACGAGCAGTACTTC. Translated: CASSPGDRVYEQYF.

This chain uses TRBV6-6 with TRBJ1-2, with 8 bases that match TRBD1. In germline, CDR1 is MNHNY, CDR2 SVGAGI (reference sequence). The CDR3 is made up of 14 amino acids. V shed 1 base and J 8 bases; nucleotides not matched to a gene: 6. The CDR3 DNA reads as TGTGCCAGCAGTTACTGGAGCGACAGGGGAGGCTACACCTTC. Its translation is CASSYWSDRGGYTF.

V is TRBV28 and J is TRBJ2-7; D perhaps matches TRBD2 (9 bases). CDR3 length equals 16 residues. CDR1 MDHEN and CDR2 SYDVKM come from the germline V gene. The V end lost 2 bases, the J end lost 7 bases, and 21 bases lay between the germline ends. This CDR3 is CASSLAGGTGGREQYF. CDR3 coding DNA: TGTGCCAGCAGTTTAGCGGGGGGGACAGGAGGGAGGGAGCAGTACTTC.

CDR3 in DNA: TGTGCCAGCCTACAGGGACAGTATAGCAATCAGCCCCAGCATTTT. Translating it yields CASLQGQYSNQPQHF. This sequence joins TRBV6-6 and TRBJ1-5; 7 nucleotides line up with TRBD1. V dropped 8 bases and J dropped 0; count of bases not matched to a gene: 7. The CDR3 runs to 15 residues. Germline assignment: CDR1 MNHNY and CDR2 SVGAGI (reference sequence).

Only one count was recorded for this clone. The chain uses TRBV29-1 and TRBJ2-7, with TRBD1 identical over 10 bases. This CDR3 comprises 15 residues. CDR1 is SQVTM and CDR2 is ANQGSEA in the germline V gene. The V and J ends lost 0 bases and 5 bases, in that order; junction bases with no gene match: 7. CDR3 loop: CSVEEWDRGWHEQYF. DNA of the CDR3: TGCAGCGTTGAAGAATGGGACAGGGGTTGGCACGAGCAGTACTTC.

The V call is TRBV7-8, the J call TRBJ1-1; TRBD1 matches 8 bases. CDR3 length equals 13 residues. Germline lookup yields CDR1 SGHVS and CDR2 FQNEAQ. V dropped 6 bases and J dropped 8; count of bases not matched to a gene: 8. Here the CDR3 DNA reads TGTGCCAGCAGTTCAAACAGGGGGTTGGAAGCTTTCTTT. As protein: CASSSNRGLEAFF.

This clone was detected only a few times. This chain connects TRBV6-1 to TRBJ2-7, with D perhaps assigned TRBD1 or TRBD2 (5 bases each). This CDR3 has 12 amino acids. Deletions cut 5 bases from V and 5 bases from J, with 10 bases between. Germline loops: CDR1 MNHNS, CDR2 SASEGT. Here the CDR3 DNA reads TGTGCCAGCAGTCGAGGGGTCGACGAGCAGTACTTC. This gives the protein CASSRGVDEQYF.

The genes are TRBV7-6 and TRBJ2-5; no definite D call. The germline gives CDR1 SGHVS, CDR2 FNYEAQ. Trimming left V 5 bases short and J 2 bases short, with 12 bases between. The length of the CDR3 is 14 residues. This CDR3 is CASSLGMGQETQYF. The DNA for the CDR3 is TGTGCCAGCAGCCTAGGCATGGGTCAAGAGACCCAGTACTTC.

The chain joins TRBV9 to TRBJ1-5; D may be TRBD1 (6 bases). The V end lost 0 bases, the J end lost 6 bases, and 13 bases lay between the germline ends. The CDR3 covers 15 residues. Germline V CDR1 and CDR2: SGDLS, YYNGEE. CDR3 sequence: CASSVGGGGGQPQHF. The CDR3 region has the DNA TGTGCCAGCAGCGTAGGGGGGGGCGGAGGTCAGCCCCAGCATTTT.

The J gene is TRBJ2-1, the V gene TRBV4-3; the match to TRBD1 covers 7 bases. V was clipped by 10 bases and J by 6 bases; unmatched bases: 9. Looked up from germline, CDR1 is LGHNA and CDR2 is YSLEER. The CDR3 is 13 residues long. CDR3 amino acids: CATARDRLNEQFF. The CDR3 bases are TGCGCCACTGCCCGGGACAGACTCAATGAGCAGTTCTTC.

The chain combines TRBV7-9 with TRBJ1-2, with TRBD1 identical over 9 bases. The V segment lost 5 bases and the J segment 7 bases; nucleotides outside the gene matches: 8. This CDR3 region has 14 residues. CDR1 is SEHNR and CDR2 is FQNEAQ in the germline V gene (reference sequence). CDR3 sequence reads: CASSITGGLGGYTF. Written as DNA, the CDR3 is TGTGCCAGCAGCATTACAGGGGGCCTGGGTGGCTACACCTTC.

The rearrangement uses TRBV19 and TRBJ1-2; D is uncertain. Trimming cost V 1 base and J 2 bases, with 14 bases left between them. The CDR3 is made up of 16 amino acids. In germline, CDR1 is LNHDA, CDR2 SQIVND (reference sequence). This CDR3 is CASSIVPAGGNYGYTF. The CDR3, as DNA: TGTGCCAGTAGTATAGTTCCGGCAGGCGGAAACTATGGCTACACCTTC.

This clone is a singleton in its sample. The J gene is TRBJ1-3, the V gene TRBV19; D ambiguous. CDR3 length equals 15 residues. The V and J ends lost 4 bases and 0 bases respectively, with 10 bases between them. Per germline, CDR1 LNHDA and CDR2 SQIVND (reference sequence). The CDR3 nucleotides read TGTGCCAGTAGTACCGCGGGAAGCTCTGGAAACACCATATATTTT. Its translation: CASSTAGSSGNTIYF. The whole variable domain, filled in from reference TRBV19 and TRBJ1-3, reads DGGITQSPKYLFRKEGQNVTLSCEQNLNHDAMYWYRQDPGQGLRLIYYSQIVNDFQKGDIAEGYSVSREKKESFPLTVTSAQKNPTAFYLCASSTAGSSGNTIYFGEGSWLTVV.

The J gene is TRBJ1-5, the V gene TRBV28; no definite D call. Looked up from germline, CDR1 is MDHEN and CDR2 is SYDVKM. The V end lost 2 bases, the J end lost 6 bases, and 5 bases lay between the germline ends. CDR3 length: 12 residues. CDR3: CASSLGVQPQHF. CDR3 DNA: TGTGCCAGCAGTTTAGGAGTTCAGCCCCAGCATTTT. The whole variable domain, remainder taken from reference TRBV28 and TRBJ1-5, is DVKVTQSSRYLVKRTGEKVFLECVQDMDHENMFWYRQDPGLGLRLIYFSYDVKMKEKGDIPEGYSVSREKKERFSLILESASTNQTSMYLCASSLGVQPQHFGDGTRLSIL.